The clone carrying this T cell receptor (beta chain) was recorded once. Its specificity is unknown. The data stem from a study of Ad26.COV2.S vaccination and SARS-CoV-2 variants. At the level of the study: The authors gave Ad26.COV2.S intramuscularly, either once or twice 56 days apart. Findings and caveats of the study: Whether participants received vaccine or placebo, their non-spike TCR breadth was similar. Spike-specific TCR breadth in vaccine recipients exceeded that seen in placebo recipients.

Produced via immunoSEQ multiplex PCR; TCRdb's table is partial and in-frame only. The sample holds approximately 240,000 clones, roughly 90% seen once. V was clipped by 5 bases and J by 5 bases; unmatched bases: 5. Germline assignment: CDR1 LNHDA and CDR2 SQIVND (reference sequence). CDR3 length: 14 residues. Treatment specified: around 19 received Ad26.COV2.S at low or high dose, single or two shots; 5 received placebo; per-sample allocation not given. Sampling occurred on day 63 after the first vaccine or placebo injection. The V gene is TRBV19, the J gene TRBJ2-1; 8 nucleotides agree with TRBD1. The receptor was derived from a person between 18 and 65 years old who received the Ad26.COV2.S COVID-19 vaccine or a placebo. This sample comprised peripheral blood, obtained in a trial of Ad26.COV2.S vaccine versus placebo. Here the CDR3 DNA reads TGTGCCAGTAGTGACCGGGACAGGAACAATGAGCAGTTCTTC. Amino acid sequence: CASSDRDRNNEQFF.